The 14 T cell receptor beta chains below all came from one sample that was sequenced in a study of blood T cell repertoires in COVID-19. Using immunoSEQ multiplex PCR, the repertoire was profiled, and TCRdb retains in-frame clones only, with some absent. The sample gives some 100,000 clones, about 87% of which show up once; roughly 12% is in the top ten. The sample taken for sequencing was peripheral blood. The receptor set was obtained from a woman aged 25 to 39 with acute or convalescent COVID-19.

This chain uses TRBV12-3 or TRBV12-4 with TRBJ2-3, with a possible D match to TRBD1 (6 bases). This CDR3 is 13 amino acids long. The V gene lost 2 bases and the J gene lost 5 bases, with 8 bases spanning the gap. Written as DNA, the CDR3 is TGTGCCAGCAGTTTAACAGGGTTAGATACGCAGTATTTT. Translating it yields CASSLTGLDTQYF.

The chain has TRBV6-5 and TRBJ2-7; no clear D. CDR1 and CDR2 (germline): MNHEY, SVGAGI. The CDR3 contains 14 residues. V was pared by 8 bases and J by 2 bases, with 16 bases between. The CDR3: CASGQHYSAYEQYF. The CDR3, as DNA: TGTGCCAGCGGCCAACACTATTCCGCCTACGAGCAGTACTTC.

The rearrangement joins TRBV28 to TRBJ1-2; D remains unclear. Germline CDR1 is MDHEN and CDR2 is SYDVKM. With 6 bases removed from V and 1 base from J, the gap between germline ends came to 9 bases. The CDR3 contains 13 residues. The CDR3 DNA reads TGTGCCAGCAGAGTACAGTATAACTATGGCTACACCTTC. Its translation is CASRVQYNYGYTF.

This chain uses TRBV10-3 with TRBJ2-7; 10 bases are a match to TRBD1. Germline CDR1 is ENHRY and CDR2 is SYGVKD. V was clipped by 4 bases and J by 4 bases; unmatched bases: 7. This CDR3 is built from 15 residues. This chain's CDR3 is CAISVKGTGEYEQYF. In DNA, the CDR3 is TGTGCCATCAGTGTTAAGGGGACAGGGGAGTACGAGCAGTACTTC.

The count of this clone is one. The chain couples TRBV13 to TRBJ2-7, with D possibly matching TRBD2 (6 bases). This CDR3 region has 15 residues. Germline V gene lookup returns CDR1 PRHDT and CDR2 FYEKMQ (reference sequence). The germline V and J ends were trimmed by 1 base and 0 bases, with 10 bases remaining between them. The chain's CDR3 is CASSLVGRTSYEQYF. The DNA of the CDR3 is TGTGCCAGCAGCTTAGTTGGGAGGACCTCCTACGAGCAGTACTTC.

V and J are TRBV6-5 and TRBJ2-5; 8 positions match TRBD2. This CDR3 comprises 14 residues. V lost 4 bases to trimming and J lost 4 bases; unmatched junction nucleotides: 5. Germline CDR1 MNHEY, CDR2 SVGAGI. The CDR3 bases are TGTGCCAGCAGTTCCCCGGGGGGGGTAGAGACCCAGTACTTC. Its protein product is CASSSPGGVETQYF.

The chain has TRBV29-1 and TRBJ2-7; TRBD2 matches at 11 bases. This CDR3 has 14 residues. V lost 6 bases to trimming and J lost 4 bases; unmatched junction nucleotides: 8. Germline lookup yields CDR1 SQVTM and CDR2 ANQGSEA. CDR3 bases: TGCAGCGTGGTTCTAGCGGGGGGCGATTACGAGCAGTACTTC. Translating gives CSVVLAGGDYEQYF.

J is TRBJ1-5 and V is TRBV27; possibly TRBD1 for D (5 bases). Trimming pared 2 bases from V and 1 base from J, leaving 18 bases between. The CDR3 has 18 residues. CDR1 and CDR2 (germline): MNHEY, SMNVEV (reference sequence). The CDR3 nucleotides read TGTGCCAGCAGTTTAGTGGGAGGCGGGGCCGGGAGCAATCAGCCCCAGCATTTT. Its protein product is CASSLVGGGAGSNQPQHF.

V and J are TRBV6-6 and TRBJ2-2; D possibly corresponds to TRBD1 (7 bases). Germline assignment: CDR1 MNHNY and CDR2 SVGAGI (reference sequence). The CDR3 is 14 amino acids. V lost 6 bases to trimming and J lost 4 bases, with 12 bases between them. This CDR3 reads CASSYRGGTGELFF. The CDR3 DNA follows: TGTGCCAGCAGCTACAGGGGAGGCACCGGGGAGCTGTTTTTT.

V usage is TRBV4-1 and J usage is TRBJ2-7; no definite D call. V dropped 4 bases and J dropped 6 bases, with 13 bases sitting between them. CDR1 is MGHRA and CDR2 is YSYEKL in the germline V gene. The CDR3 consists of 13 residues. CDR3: CASSLHPSGEQYF. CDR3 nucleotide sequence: TGCGCCAGCAGCCTTCATCCCTCGGGCGAGCAGTACTTC.

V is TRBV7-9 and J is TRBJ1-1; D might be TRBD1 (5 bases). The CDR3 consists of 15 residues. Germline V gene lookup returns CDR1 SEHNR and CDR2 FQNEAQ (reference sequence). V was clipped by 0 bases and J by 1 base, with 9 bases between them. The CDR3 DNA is TGTGCCAGCAGCTTAGCCCTGACAGAGAACACTGAAGCTTTCTTT. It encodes CASSLALTENTEAFF.

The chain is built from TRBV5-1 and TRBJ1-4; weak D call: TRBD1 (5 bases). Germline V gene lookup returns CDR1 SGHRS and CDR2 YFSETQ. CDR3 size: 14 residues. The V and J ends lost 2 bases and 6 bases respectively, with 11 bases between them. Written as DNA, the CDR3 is TGCGCCAGCAGCTTTACCAGGGTGGATGAAAAACTGTTTTTT. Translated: CASSFTRVDEKLFF.

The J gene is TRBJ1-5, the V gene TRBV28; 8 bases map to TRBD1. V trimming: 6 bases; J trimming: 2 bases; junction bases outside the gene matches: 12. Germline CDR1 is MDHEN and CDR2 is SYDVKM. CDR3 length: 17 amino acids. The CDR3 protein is CASSPPHDRGGNQPQHF. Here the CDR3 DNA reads TGTGCCAGCAGCCCCCCGCACGACAGGGGTGGCAATCAGCCCCAGCATTTT.

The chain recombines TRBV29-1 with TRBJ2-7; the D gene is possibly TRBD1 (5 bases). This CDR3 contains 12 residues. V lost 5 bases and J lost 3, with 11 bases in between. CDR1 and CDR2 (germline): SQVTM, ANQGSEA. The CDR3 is CSVSQGIYEQYF. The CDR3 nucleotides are TGCAGCGTTTCCCAGGGTATCTACGAGCAGTACTTC.